This T cell receptor beta chain was identified in a study of cytotoxic CD8 clonotypes in ibrutinib-treated CLL. In the study overall: Included were 10 to 12 relapsed/refractory and some 15 treatment-naive patients, of whom approximately 18 were IGHV unmutated. The study's findings and limits: Stable or contracted on treatment, public clonotypes were also uncommon.

From germline, CDR1 is SGHDT and CDR2 YYEEEE. The V gene lost 7 bases and the J gene lost 0 bases, with 11 bases spanning the gap. The CDR3 sequence is 15 residues long. As to this clone: What it binds is not known.

Libraries were prepared by immunoSEQ multiplex PCR; TCRdb keeps only in-frame clonotypes and omits some of them. The sample holds more than 200,000 clones, 70% seen once. The chain is built from TRBV5-6 and TRBJ2-6; tentative D call: TRBD2 (6 bases). Sequences were derived from PBMCs, sampled after 24 months of ibrutinib treatment. This receptor was taken from a human donor with chronic lymphocytic leukemia. The CDR3 loop is CASQGGPSGANVLTF. DNA of the CDR3: TGTGCCAGCCAGGGAGGTCCCTCTGGGGCCAACGTCCTGACTTTC. Variable domain in full (rest from reference TRBV5-6 and TRBJ2-6): DAGVTQSPTHLIKTRGQQVTLRCSPKSGHDTVSWYQQALGQGPQFIFQYYEEEERQRGNFPDRFSGHQFPNYSSELNVNALLLGDSALYLCASQGGPSGANVLTFGAGSRLTVL.